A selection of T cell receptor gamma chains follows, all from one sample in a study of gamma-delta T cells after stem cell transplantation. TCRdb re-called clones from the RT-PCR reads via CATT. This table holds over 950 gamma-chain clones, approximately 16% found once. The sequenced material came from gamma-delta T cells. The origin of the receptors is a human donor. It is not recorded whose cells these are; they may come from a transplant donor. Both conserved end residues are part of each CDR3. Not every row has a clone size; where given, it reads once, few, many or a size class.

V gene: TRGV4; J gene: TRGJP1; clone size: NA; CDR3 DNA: TGTGCCACCTGGACTCCAAGGACCACTGGTTGGTTCAAGATATTT; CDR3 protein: CATWTPRTTGWFKIF
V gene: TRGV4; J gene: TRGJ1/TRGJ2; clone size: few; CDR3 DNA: TGTGCCACCTGGGATGGGCTGGAGAAACTCTTT; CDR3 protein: CATWDGLEKLF
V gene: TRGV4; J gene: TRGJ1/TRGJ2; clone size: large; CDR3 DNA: TGTGCCACCTGGGCCGTTAATTATTATAAGAAACTCTTT; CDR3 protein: CATWAVNYYKKLF
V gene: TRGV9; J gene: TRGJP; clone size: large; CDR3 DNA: TGTGCCTTGTGGTTCGCCGGGTTGGGCAAAAAAATCAAGGTATTT; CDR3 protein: CALWFAGLGKKIKVF
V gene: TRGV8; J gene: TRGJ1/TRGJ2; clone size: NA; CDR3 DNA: TGTGCCACCTGGGAAACTTATTATAAGATACTCTTT; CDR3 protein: CATWETYYKILF
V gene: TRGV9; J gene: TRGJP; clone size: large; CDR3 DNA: TGTGCCTTGTGGAGGCGGCAAGAGTTGGGCAAAAAAATCAAGGTATTT; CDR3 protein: CALWRRQELGKKIKVF
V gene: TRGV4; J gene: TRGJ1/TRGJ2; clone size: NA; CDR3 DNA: TGTGCCACCTGGGATGGTCCCCCTTATTATAAGAAACTCTTT; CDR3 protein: CATWDGPPYYKKLF
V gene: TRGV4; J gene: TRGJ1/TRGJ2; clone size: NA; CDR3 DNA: TGTGCCACCTGGGATCGGGTGAAACTCTTT; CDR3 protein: CATWDRVKLF
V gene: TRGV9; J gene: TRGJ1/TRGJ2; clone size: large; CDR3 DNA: TGTGCCTTGTGGGAGGTGGGATATAAGAAACTCTTT; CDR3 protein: CALWEVGYKKLF
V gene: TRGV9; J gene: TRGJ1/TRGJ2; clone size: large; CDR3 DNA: TGTGCCTTGTGGGAGGTTGGGTATAAGAAACTCTTT; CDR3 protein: CALWEVGYKKLF
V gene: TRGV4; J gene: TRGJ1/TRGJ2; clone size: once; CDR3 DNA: TGTGCCACCTGGGATCTGAATTATATTAAGAAACTCTTT; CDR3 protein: CATWDLNYIKKLF
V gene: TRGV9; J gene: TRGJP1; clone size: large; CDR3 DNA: TGTGCCTTGTGGGAGGTCTCATATACCACTGGTTGGTTCAAGATATTT; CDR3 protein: CALWEVSYTTGWFKIF
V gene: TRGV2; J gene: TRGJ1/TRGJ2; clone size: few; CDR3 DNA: TGTGCCACCTGGGACGGGCCGGGAGATTATAAGAAACTCTTT; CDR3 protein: CATWDGPGDYKKLF
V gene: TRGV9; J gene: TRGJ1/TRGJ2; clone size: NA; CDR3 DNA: TGTGCCTTGTGGGAGGCGAGGAGGAAACTCTTT; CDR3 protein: CALWEARRKLF
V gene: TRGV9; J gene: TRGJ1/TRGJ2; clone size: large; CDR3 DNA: TGTGCCTTGTGGGGCCCGCCAAATTATTATAAGAAACTCTTT; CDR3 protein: CALWGPPNYYKKLF
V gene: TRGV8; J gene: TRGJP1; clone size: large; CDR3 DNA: TGTGCCACCTGGGATAGTTGGTTCAAGATATTT; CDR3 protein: CATWDSWFKIF
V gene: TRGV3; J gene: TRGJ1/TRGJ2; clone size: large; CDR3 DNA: TGTGCCACCTGGGACAGGAATTCCTCCCTAAATTATTATAAGAAACTCTTT; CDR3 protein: CATWDRNSSLNYYKKLF
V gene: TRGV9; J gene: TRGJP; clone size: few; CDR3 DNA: TGTGCCTTGTGGGAGGTTAAAGAGTTGGGCAAAAAAATCAAGGTATTT; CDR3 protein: CALWEVKELGKKIKVF
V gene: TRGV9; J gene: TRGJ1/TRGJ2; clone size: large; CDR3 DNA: TGTGCCTTGTGGGAGGTGTTTTATTATTATAAGAAACTCTTT; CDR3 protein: CALWEVFYYYKKLF
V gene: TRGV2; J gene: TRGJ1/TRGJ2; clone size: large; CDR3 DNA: TGTGCCACCTGGGACGGGCGGAATTATAAGAAACTCTTT; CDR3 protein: CATWDGRNYKKLF
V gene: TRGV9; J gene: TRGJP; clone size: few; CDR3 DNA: TGTGCCTTGTGGGAGGTGCAATTGCGGTTGGGCAAGAAAATCAAGGTATTT; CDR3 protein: CALWEVQLRLGKKIKVF
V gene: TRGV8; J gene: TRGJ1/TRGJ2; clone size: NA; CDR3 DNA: TGTGCCACCTGGGATATAGGATGGTATAAGAAACTCTTT; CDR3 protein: CATWDIGWYKKLF
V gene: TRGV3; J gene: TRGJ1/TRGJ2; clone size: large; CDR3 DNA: TGTGCCACCTGGGACAGGCCAGGCAAGAAACTCTTT; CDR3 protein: CATWDRPGKKLF
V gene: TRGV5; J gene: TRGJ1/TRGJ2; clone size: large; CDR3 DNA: TGTGCCACCTGGGACGATTATAAGAAACTCTTT; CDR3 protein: CATWDDYKKLF
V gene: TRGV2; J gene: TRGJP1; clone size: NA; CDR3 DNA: TGTGCCACCTGGGACCCCCATCCTTTTGATACCACTGGTTGGTTCAAGATATTT; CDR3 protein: CATWDPHPFDTTGWFKIF
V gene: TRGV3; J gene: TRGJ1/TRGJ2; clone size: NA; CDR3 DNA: TGTGCCACCTGGGACAGACCCATAGGGGATAAGAAACTCTTT; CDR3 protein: CATWDRPIGDKKLF
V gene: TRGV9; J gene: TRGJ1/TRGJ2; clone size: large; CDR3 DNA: TGTGCCTTGTGGGAGGGGGCGGTTTATTATAAGAAACTCTTT; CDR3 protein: CALWEGAVYYKKLF
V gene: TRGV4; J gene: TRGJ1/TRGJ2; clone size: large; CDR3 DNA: TGTGCCACCTGGGATGTCCGACCCTATTATTATAAGAAACTCTTT; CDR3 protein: CATWDVRPYYYKKLF
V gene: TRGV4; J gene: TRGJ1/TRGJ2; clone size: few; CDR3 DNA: TGTGCCACCTGGGAGGTTTATTATTATAAGAAACTCTTT; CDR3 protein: CATWEVYYYKKLF
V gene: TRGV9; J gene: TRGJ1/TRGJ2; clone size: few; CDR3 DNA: TGTGCCTTGTGGGAGGCCTATTATAAGAAACTCTTT; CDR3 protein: CALWEAYYKKLF
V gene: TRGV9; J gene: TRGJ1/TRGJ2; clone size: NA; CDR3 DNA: TGTGCCTTGTGGGGGGTGCGCGGTTATAAGAAACTCTTT; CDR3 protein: CALWGVRGYKKLF
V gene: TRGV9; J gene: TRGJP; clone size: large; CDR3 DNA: TGTGCCTTGTGGGAGGTGCCTCAAGAGTTGGGCAAAAAAATCAAGGTATTT; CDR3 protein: CALWEVPQELGKKIKVF
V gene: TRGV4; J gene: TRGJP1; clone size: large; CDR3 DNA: TGTGCCACCTGGCCAAATACCACTGGTTGGTTCAAGATATTT; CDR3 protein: CATWPNTTGWFKIF
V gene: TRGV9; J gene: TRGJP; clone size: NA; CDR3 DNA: TGTGCCTTGTGGGAGGTGGGAGAAGAGTTGGGCAAAAAAATCAAGGTATTT; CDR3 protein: CALWEVGEELGKKIKVF
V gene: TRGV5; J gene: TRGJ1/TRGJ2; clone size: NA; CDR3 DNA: TGTGCCACCTGGGACAGGCCCTATAAGAAACTCTTT; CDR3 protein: CATWDRPYKKLF
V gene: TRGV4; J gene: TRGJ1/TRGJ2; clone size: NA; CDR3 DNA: TGTGCCACCTGGGAGGGGCCAGCTTATAAGAAACTCTTT; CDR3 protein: CATWEGPAYKKLF
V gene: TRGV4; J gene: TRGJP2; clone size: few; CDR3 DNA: TGTGCCACCTGGGAAAGACTATATAGTAGTGATTGGATCAAGACGTTT; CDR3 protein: CATWERLYSSDWIKTF
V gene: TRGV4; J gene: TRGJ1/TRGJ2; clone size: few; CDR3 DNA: TGTGCCACCTGGGATATCTATTATAAGAAACTCTTT; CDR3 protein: CATWDIYYKKLF
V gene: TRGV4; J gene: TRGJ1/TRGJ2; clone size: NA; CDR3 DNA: TGTGCCACCTGGGATGGGCCTCTTAAGAAACTCTTT; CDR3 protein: CATWDGPLKKLF
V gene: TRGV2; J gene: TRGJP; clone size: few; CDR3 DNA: TGTGCCACCTGGGACGTAGGGGAGTTGGGCAAAAAAATCAAGGTATTT; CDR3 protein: CATWDVGELGKKIKVF
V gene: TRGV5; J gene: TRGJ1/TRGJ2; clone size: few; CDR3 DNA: TGTGCCACCTGGGACAGGCCTGGTTTTTATAAGAAACTCTTT; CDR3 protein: CATWDRPGFYKKLF